This TCR beta chain was recorded in a study of memory CD4+ T cells and cytomegalovirus serostatus. Study background: Of the healthy Belgian adults, 8 to 10 were CMV seropositive and 20 to 30 seronegative.

The germline gives CDR1 LGHNA, CDR2 YSLEER. This CDR3 comprises 18 residues. J lost 4 bases, V lost 4 bases, and 14 bases had no gene match. The method was immunoSEQ multiplex PCR; TCRdb's version includes in-frame clones alone and lacks a portion of them. The sample lists 85,000 to 100,000 clones, about four fifths seen once, with around 3.6% in the top ten. The sort gate was single viable CD3+CD4+CD8-CD45RO+ cells for memory CD4+ T cells. Total CD4+ T cells were enriched by CD4 positive selection. The receptor was derived from an adult in good health and CMV-seropositive. This chain joins TRBV4-3 and TRBJ1-4, with 8 positions matching TRBD1. Material: memory CD4+ T cells from blood. CDR3: CASSRDSGGAFDNEKLFF. The CDR3 DNA sequence: TGCGCCAGCAGCCGAGACTCAGGGGGCGCCTTCGATAATGAAAAACTGTTTTTT.